The clone carrying this TCR beta chain was counted many times. Antigen: not known. The data were obtained in a study of T-cell reconstitution after alpha-beta-depleted transplantation in children. Study-wide results and limits: Some patients showed high day-60 TCRbeta diversity, which derived from surviving recipient T cells and thymic progenitors. T-cell numbers and diversity one year post-transplant derived largely from freshly generated T cells. Expanded clones from the graft, numbering several hundred, reportedly supplied alpha-beta T cells about two months after transplant.

Germline V gives CDR1 LGHNT, CDR2 FRNRAP. The CDR3 has 16 residues. Trimming pared 0 bases from V and 2 bases from J, leaving 12 bases between. TCRbeta library preparation incorporated unique molecular identifiers. TCRdb recomputed calls from the PCR reads with MiXCR, one row per CDR3 protein. The table has 330,000 or so distinct CDR3 sequences, roughly 8.2% seen once. This receptor was taken from a female patient aged 2-10 years who had a stem cell transplant for Fanconi anemia, so the T cells may come from the graft donor. The source was peripheral blood, collected 360 days after TCRalphabeta/CD19-depleted stem cell transplant. The genes are TRBV12-5 and TRBJ2-3; D is unclear. The CDR3 coding sequence is TGTGCTAGTGGTTTGGTACTGGGCGGAGACACAGATACGCAGTATTTT. Amino acid sequence: CASGLVLGGDTDTQYF. Variable domain in full (rest from reference TRBV12-5 and TRBJ2-3): DARVTQTPRHKVTEMGQEVTMRCQPILGHNTVFWYRQTMMQGLELLAYFRNRAPLDDSGMPKDRFSAEMPDATLATLKIQPSEPRDSAVYFCASGLVLGGDTDTQYFGPGTRLTVL.